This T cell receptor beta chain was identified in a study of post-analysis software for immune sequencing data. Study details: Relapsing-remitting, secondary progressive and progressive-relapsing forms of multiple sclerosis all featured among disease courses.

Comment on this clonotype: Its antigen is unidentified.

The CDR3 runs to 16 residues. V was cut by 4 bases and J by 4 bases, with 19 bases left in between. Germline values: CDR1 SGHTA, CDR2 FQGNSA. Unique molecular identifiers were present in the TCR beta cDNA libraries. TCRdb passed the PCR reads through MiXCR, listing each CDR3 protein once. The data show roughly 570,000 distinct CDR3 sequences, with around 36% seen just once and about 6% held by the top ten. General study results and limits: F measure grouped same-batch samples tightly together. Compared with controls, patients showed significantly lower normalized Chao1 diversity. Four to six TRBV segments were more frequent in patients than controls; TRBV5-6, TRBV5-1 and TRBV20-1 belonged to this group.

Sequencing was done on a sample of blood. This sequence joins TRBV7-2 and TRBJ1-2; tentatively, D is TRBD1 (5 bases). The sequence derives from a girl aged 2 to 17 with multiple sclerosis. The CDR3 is CASSSPGRGEIYGYTF. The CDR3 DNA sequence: TGTGCCAGCAGCTCCCCGGGGCGGGGCGAAATCTATGGCTACACCTTC.